This T cell receptor beta chain comes out of a study of CD8 T cells in ankylosing spondylitis. Whole-study results and caveats: There was a TCR beta motif, made of several highly homologous variants, that appeared characteristic of ankylosing spondylitis blood. Reportedly, significant enrichment of disease-linked clones occurred in matched ankylosing spondylitis synovial fluid. Earlier literature documents some of the motif variants in reactive arthritis synovial fluid and blood.

5'-RACE, quantitative and with molecular barcodes, yielded the TCR beta libraries. Via MiXCR, TCRdb re-called the 5' RACE reads, giving one row per CDR3 protein. This table has some 250,000 distinct CDR3 sequences, around 7.8% appearing once. Deletions cut 3 bases from V and 5 bases from J, with 13 bases between. The CDR3 runs 14 residues. There are many counts of this clonotype. What it binds is unknown. What was sequenced was blood, either unsorted or a sorted T cell fraction (not recorded which). The rearrangement uses TRBV12-3 or TRBV12-4 and TRBJ2-5; D possibly uses TRBD1 or TRBD2 (6 bases each). The sequence was collected from a male donor with ankylosing spondylitis or in good health (not recorded which). The CDR3 coding sequence is TGTGCCAGCAGTTTCTCGGGGGCGCGGGAGACCCAGTACTTC. Translation: CASSFSGARETQYF.